What follows are 12 T cell receptor beta chains derived from one specimen sequenced in a study of blood T cell repertoires in COVID-19. TCRdb keeps only in-frame clones here, not all; method: immunoSEQ multiplex PCR. The table lists hundreds of thousands of clones, around 91% of them singletons. Sequenced: PBMCs or T cells enriched from blood (not recorded which). These receptors were collected from a man aged 25-45 years who had recovered from COVID-19.

The sample holds a few counts of this clone. The CDR3 nucleotides read TGTGCCAGCAGTTACTCAGGAGGGGATGGCTACACCTTC. This gives the protein CASSYSGGDGYTF. This chain joins TRBV6-5 and TRBJ1-2, with D possibly being TRBD1 (5 bases). Trimming shortened V by 0 bases and J by 6 bases, and 8 bases separated the two germline ends. The CDR3 contains 13 residues. The germline V gene has CDR1 MNHEY and CDR2 SVGAGI.

The chain employs TRBV28 and TRBJ2-7; TRBD2 matches at 9 bases. Germline loops: CDR1 MDHEN, CDR2 SYDVKM. The V segment lost 8 bases and the J segment 3 bases; nucleotides outside the gene matches: 8. The CDR3 runs 14 residues. The CDR3: CASSIAGESYEQYF. CDR3 coding DNA: TGTGCCAGCTCAATAGCGGGAGAAAGCTACGAGCAGTACTTC.

This chain connects TRBV18 to TRBJ1-4; D remains ambiguous. The V end was cut by 2 bases, the J end by 0 bases, with 10 bases between. The CDR3 has 16 residues. Germline loops: CDR1 KGHSH, CDR2 LQKENI. In DNA form, the CDR3 reads TGTGCCAGCTCACCAGGCGGAGTGTCAACTAATGAAAAACTGTTTTTT. Amino acids: CASSPGGVSTNEKLFF.

Only one count was recorded for this clone. V usage is TRBV12-5 and J usage is TRBJ2-7; 11 nucleotides align to TRBD2. V shed 3 bases and J 4 bases; nucleotides not matched to a gene: 2. Germline CDR1 and CDR2: LGHNT and FRNRAP. The CDR3 length is 14 residues. In DNA, the CDR3 is TGTGCTAGTGGTTTACTAGCGGGAGAGTACGAGCAGTACTTC. Protein product: CASGLLAGEYEQYF.

Regarding this clone: This CDR3 is also generated by other DNA sequences in the sample. The genes are TRBV18 and TRBJ1-1, with TRBD1 as a possible D gene (6 bases). The CDR3 runs to 14 residues. Germline loops: CDR1 KGHSH, CDR2 LQKENI. V lost 1 base and J 3 bases, leaving 9 bases between the germline ends. CDR3 in amino acids: CASSPQGVDTEAFF. DNA of the CDR3: TGTGCCAGCTCACCACAGGGGGTCGACACTGAAGCTTTCTTT. Full variable domain (missing parts from reference TRBV18 and TRBJ1-1): NAGVMQNPRHLVRRRGQEARLRCSPMKGHSHVYWYRQLPEEGLKFMVYLQKENIIDESGMPKERFSAEFPKEGPSILRIQQVVRGDSAAYFCASSPQGVDTEAFFGQGTRLTVV.

V gene TRBV5-6 combines with J gene TRBJ2-7; perhaps TRBD2 as D (6 bases). This CDR3 is built from 15 residues. The V and J ends lost 6 bases and 6 bases respectively, with 22 bases between them. Germline V CDR1 and CDR2: SGHDT, YYEEEE. The CDR3 reads CASTNRPNLGGEQYF. CDR3 sequence (DNA): TGTGCCAGCACCAACAGGCCAAACCTCGGGGGCGAGCAGTACTTC.

DNA of the CDR3: TGTGCCAGCAGTTACAGGGGTCCTGGAAACACCATATATTTT. It codes for CASSYRGPGNTIYF. The V gene is TRBV6-5, the J gene TRBJ1-3; the D gene is possibly TRBD1 (5 bases). V shed 2 bases and J shed 2 bases, with 7 bases lying between them. The CDR3 consists of 14 residues. Germline CDR1 MNHEY, CDR2 SVGAGI.

The table lists this clone with a count of one. V gene TRBV7-2 combines with J gene TRBJ2-2; TRBD2 matches at 12 bases. The CDR3 is 16 residues long. From germline, CDR1 is SGHTA and CDR2 FQGNSA. Losses at the gene ends were 5 bases for V and 6 bases for J; bases not matched to a gene: 7. Here the CDR3 DNA reads TGTGCCAGCAGCGGAGGGCTAGCGGGAGGGCCCGGGGAGCTGTTTTTT. Its protein product is CASSGGLAGGPGELFF.

V and J are TRBV5-1 and TRBJ2-3; 7 nucleotides line up with TRBD2. CDR1 and CDR2 (germline): SGHRS, YFSETQ. Trimming removed 3 bases from V and 4 bases from J; junction bases left unmatched: 5. The CDR3 totals 14 residues. This CDR3 reads CASSSGTSADTQYF. The CDR3 DNA follows: TGCGCCAGCAGCTCCGGAACTAGCGCAGATACGCAGTATTTT.

For the CDR3, the DNA is TGTGCCCTCCCCCCTGTACAGGGGCCCTACGAGCAGTACTTC. Translation: CALPPVQGPYEQYF. This chain uses TRBV12-5 with TRBJ2-7; TRBD1 matches at 7 bases. CDR1 and CDR2 (germline): LGHNT, FRNRAP. CDR3 length equals 14 residues.

This clone was recorded only once. V and J are TRBV9 and TRBJ1-2; the match to TRBD1 covers 8 bases. CDR3 length: 16 amino acids. Trimming at V came to 0 bases and at J to 4 bases, leaving 8 bases not matched to a gene. Germline CDR1 is SGDLS and CDR2 is YYNGEE. CDR3 region: CASSVAPGQGGYGYTF. CDR3 nucleotides: TGTGCCAGCAGCGTAGCCCCCGGACAGGGCGGCTATGGCTACACCTTC.

The chain uses TRBV4-1 and TRBJ2-1; 8 positions match TRBD2. Trimming cost V 0 bases and J 1 base; bases outside gene matches: 8. Germline loops: CDR1 MGHRA, CDR2 YSYEKL. This CDR3 is 18 amino acids long. The DNA of the CDR3 is TGCGCCAGCAGCCAAGAAGGGGGACTAGGCGGGTCCTACAATGAGCAGTTCTTC. It codes for CASSQEGGLGGSYNEQFF.